This T cell receptor (beta chain) was documented in a study of OX40 agonist ivuxolimab in advanced cancers. Trimming cost V 1 base and J 7 bases; bases outside gene matches: 2. CDR3 length equals 13 residues. Germline loops: CDR1 SGHRS, CDR2 YFSETQ. The method was immunoSEQ multiplex PCR; TCRdb's version includes in-frame clones alone and lacks a portion of them. The data contain 70,000 to 75,000 clones, more than 85% of them singletons. The J gene is TRBJ2-1, the V gene TRBV5-1; 7 bases map to TRBD2. The sample in question was CD4+ or CD8+ T cells sorted from blood, obtained in a trial of the OX40 agonist ivuxolimab. The receptor was derived from an adult with an advanced solid tumor such as melanoma, head and neck, liver or kidney cancer. CDR3 DNA: TGCGCCAGCAGCTTGACACTAGCGAATGAGCAGTTCTTC. This sequence encodes CASSLTLANEQFF.